This T cell receptor beta chain was documented in a study of cytomegalovirus exposure and HLA in healthy donors. The germline V gene has CDR1 SGHTA and CDR2 FQGNSA. The CDR3 spans 16 residues. With V trimmed by 4 bases and J by 0 bases, 5 bases remained unmatched. This clone was observed once. 60 Vbeta and 13 Jbeta primers were used in PCR. Method: immunoSEQ multiplex PCR; TCRdb's copy keeps in-frame clones and lacks some. The table includes 150,000 or so clones, about 76% detected once. The receptor's source is a man aged 30 to 39 in good health and CMV-seropositive. Sequenced: PBMCs. The rearrangement links TRBV7-2 to TRBJ1-5; 8 nucleotides agree with TRBD1. The CDR3 bases are TGTGCCAGCAGCTCTCAAGGACAGGGTAGCAATCAGCCCCAGCATTTT. It is translated as CASSSQGQGSNQPQHF.